The rows below give T cell receptor beta chains drawn from one sample of a study of OX40 agonist ivuxolimab in advanced cancers. Assay: immunoSEQ multiplex PCR; the TCRdb copy retains only in-frame clones and omits some. The data hold 25,000 to 30,000 clones, with more than 70% observed a single time. The sequencing here drew on CD4+ or CD8+ T cells sorted from blood, taken in a trial of the OX40 agonist ivuxolimab. Receptor source: an adult with an advanced solid tumor such as melanoma, head and neck, liver or kidney cancer. The CDR3 runs from the conserved cysteine through the conserved F or W. Fields, in order: V gene, CDR3 length, J gene, clone size, D gene, CDR3 DNA, CDR3 protein. A D gene is named only where the DNA matches it firmly. Only some rows state a clone size, as once, few, many or a class for expanded clones.

TRBV28,17,TRBJ2-6,NA,NA,TGTGCCAGCAGTTACCATAGGCGACCCTCTGGGGCCAACGTCCTGACTTTC,CASSYHRRPSGANVLTF
TRBV6-6,14,TRBJ1-5,few,TRBD1,TGTGCCAGCAGTATGACAGGGGGCGATCAGCCCCAGCATTTT,CASSMTGGDQPQHF
TRBV6-1,14,TRBJ1-1,once,NA,TGTGCCAGCACCGAGGGCAGTACCTGGACTGAAGCTTTCTTT,CASTEGSTWTEAFF
TRBV11-2,17,TRBJ2-3,NA,TRBD2,TGTGCCAGCAGCTTAGGGTGGGTAGCGGGGATCACAGATACGCAGTATTTT,CASSLGWVAGITDTQYF
TRBV6-5,15,TRBJ2-7,NA,TRBD2,TGTGCCAGCAGCTTCAGAGCGGCGGGAGTAGACGAGCAGTACTTC,CASSFRAAGVDEQYF
TRBV7-8,15,TRBJ2-7,NA,NA,TGTGCCAGCAGCCGAGAACAGGGATGGTGGTACGAGCAGTACTTC,CASSREQGWWYEQYF
TRBV28,10,TRBJ2-7,once,NA,TGTGCCAGCAGTTTTAACGAGCAGTACTTC,CASSFNEQYF
TRBV28,18,TRBJ1-1,NA,TRBD1,TGTGCCAGCAGCCACCGACCCCCACGACAGGGTGAGAACACTGAAGCTTTCTTT,CASSHRPPRQGENTEAFF
TRBV19,16,TRBJ2-2,once,TRBD1,TGTGCCAGTGGTCACCGGTCAGGGGGCTTCGCCGGGGAGCTGTTTTTT,CASGHRSGGFAGELFF
TRBV16,15,TRBJ2-7,NA,TRBD2,TGTGCCAGCAGCCAATCGGGAACTAGCGGATCCGAGCAGTACTTC,CASSQSGTSGSEQYF
TRBV4-3,15,TRBJ2-7,NA,TRBD2,TGCGCCAGCAGCCCTGCCCGCGGGAGGCCCTACGAGCAGTACTTC,CASSPARGRPYEQYF
TRBV4-1,16,TRBJ2-1,NA,TRBD2,TGCGCCAGCAGCAAATCTAGCGGGGGGACCTACAATGAGCAGTTCTTC,CASSKSSGGTYNEQFF
TRBV7-3,17,TRBJ2-1,NA,TRBD2,TGTGCCAGCAGCTTAAGAGCGGGAGGCCTCTCCTACAATGAGCAGTTCTTC,CASSLRAGGLSYNEQFF
TRBV5-6,15,TRBJ2-7,NA,NA,TGTGCCAGCAGCTTGGCCGGGACACCGCCCTACGAGCAGTACTTC,CASSLAGTPPYEQYF
TRBV7-9,14,TRBJ2-7,NA,NA,TGTGCCAGCAGTTCCGACTCCGTCCTCTACGAGCAGTACTTC,CASSSDSVLYEQYF
TRBV11-3,15,TRBJ2-5,NA,TRBD1,TGTGCCAGCAGCGTCGGACAGGGAGGATTGGAGACCCAGTACTTC,CASSVGQGGLETQYF
TRBV2,14,TRBJ2-3,NA,TRBD2,TGTGCCAGCGGCGCTAGCGGGACCGCAGATACGCAGTATTTT,CASGASGTADTQYF
TRBV11-2,11,TRBJ2-1,NA,NA,TGTGCCAGCAGCTCCGGGGATGAGCAGTTCTTC,CASSSGDEQFF
TRBV5-1,14,TRBJ2-3,NA,NA,TGCGCCAGCAGCCGCGGGACCGCCACAGATACGCAGTATTTT,CASSRGTATDTQYF
TRBV6-1,15,TRBJ2-5,NA,NA,TGTGCCAGCAGTGAAACTGCGGGTCTACTTGAGACCCAGTACTTC,CASSETAGLLETQYF
TRBV28,14,TRBJ2-7,NA,TRBD2,TGTGCCAGCAGTTTTCGGACTAGCGGGACCGAGCAGTACTTC,CASSFRTSGTEQYF
TRBV9,17,TRBJ2-2,NA,TRBD1,TGTGCCAGCAGCGTAGAAGAAGGGGGCGTACAGGACGGGGAGCTGTTTTTT,CASSVEEGGVQDGELFF
TRBV6-1,14,TRBJ2-7,NA,NA,TGTGCCAGCAGCCTCCGGGACGGCTCCTACGAGCAGTACTTC,CASSLRDGSYEQYF
TRBV7-6,18,TRBJ2-2,few,TRBD2,TGTGCCAGCAGCTTAGGGCTAGCGGGAGGGCCTGATCCCGGGGAGCTGTTTTTT,CASSLGLAGGPDPGELFF
TRBV28,13,TRBJ1-2,NA,NA,TGTGCCAGCAGTTGGATAAGGAACTATGGCTACACCTTC,CASSWIRNYGYTF
TRBV5-5,18,TRBJ1-6,NA,NA,TGTGCCAGCAGCTTGTATCCCCCCACAGGGACTTACCCCTCACCCCTCCACTTT,CASSLYPPTGTYPSPLHF
TRBV9,15,TRBJ1-1,NA,NA,TGTGCCAGCAGCGCAGATGGGGGAGATAGGGTTGAAGCTTTCTTT,CASSADGGDRVEAFF
TRBV20-1,11,TRBJ2-7,NA,NA,TGCAGTGCTTCAGGGGTCGACGAGCAGTACTTC,CSASGVDEQYF